This is a list of T cell receptor beta chains from one sample in a study of CD8 T cells in Susac syndrome. Using its own MiXCR run on the immunoSEQ multiplex PCR reads, TCRdb lists one record per CDR3 protein. The sample has about 140,000 distinct CDR3 sequences; 95% are singletons. Input material: CD4+ T cells from PBMCs. All receptors derive from a human donor with Susac syndrome. Each CDR3 is given with its conserved first and last residue. A D gene is named only where the DNA matches it firmly. Size is omitted from some rows. Given values are once, few, many or a class for expanded clones.

j_gene: TRBJ1-2; abundance: -; d_gene: -; v_gene: TRBV5-1; CDR3aa: CASSSGQPYGYTF; CDR3nt: TGCGCCAGCAGCTCCGGACAGCCCTATGGCTACACCTTC
j_gene: TRBJ1-2; abundance: -; d_gene: -; v_gene: TRBV12-3/TRBV12-4; CDR3aa: CASSPTGSKLSYGYTF; CDR3nt: TGTGCCAGCAGCCCAACAGGTTCCAAGCTATCTTATGGCTACACCTTC
j_gene: TRBJ2-1; abundance: -; d_gene: -; v_gene: TRBV20-1; CDR3aa: CSAKQGSEQFF; CDR3nt: TGCAGTGCAAAACAGGGCTCCGAGCAGTTCTTC
j_gene: TRBJ1-5; abundance: -; d_gene: -; v_gene: TRBV5-1; CDR3aa: CASRRSPNQPQHF; CDR3nt: TGCGCCAGCAGACGCTCACCCAATCAGCCCCAGCATTTT
j_gene: TRBJ2-5; abundance: -; d_gene: -; v_gene: TRBV18; CDR3aa: CASSPSYGGQETQYF; CDR3nt: TGTGCCAGCTCACCAAGTTACGGGGGTCAAGAGACCCAGTACTTC
j_gene: TRBJ2-5; abundance: -; d_gene: TRBD2; v_gene: TRBV20-1; CDR3aa: CSVWTSGIAQYF; CDR3nt: TGCAGTGTATGGACTAGCGGGATTGCCCAGTACTTC
j_gene: TRBJ1-4; abundance: -; d_gene: TRBD1; v_gene: TRBV20-1; CDR3aa: CSAASGTGPEKLFF; CDR3nt: TGCAGTGCCGCGTCCGGGACAGGGCCTGAAAAACTGTTTTTT
j_gene: TRBJ1-5; abundance: -; d_gene: -; v_gene: TRBV4-1; CDR3aa: CASSQDIVQGFPQHF; CDR3nt: TGCGCCAGCAGCCAAGATATTGTTCAAGGGTTCCCCCAGCATTTT
j_gene: TRBJ2-1; abundance: -; d_gene: -; v_gene: TRBV29-1; CDR3aa: CSVVGTGHNEQFF; CDR3nt: TGCAGCGTTGTCGGTACAGGCCACAATGAGCAGTTCTTC
j_gene: TRBJ1-6; abundance: -; d_gene: -; v_gene: TRBV28; CDR3aa: CASSPPPGSGWPLHF; CDR3nt: TGTGCCAGCAGTCCGCCCCCGGGATCCGGGTGGCCCCTCCACTTT
j_gene: TRBJ2-3; abundance: -; d_gene: TRBD2; v_gene: TRBV2; CDR3aa: CASSLGGDTQYF; CDR3nt: TGTGCCAGCAGTTTGGGGGGGGATACGCAGTATTTT
j_gene: TRBJ2-1; abundance: -; d_gene: -; v_gene: TRBV7-2; CDR3aa: CASDLGTNYYNEQFF; CDR3nt: TGTGCCAGCGACCTCGGGACAAACTACTACAATGAGCAGTTCTTC
j_gene: TRBJ1-4; abundance: -; d_gene: -; v_gene: TRBV9; CDR3aa: CASSVDYSNEKLFF; CDR3nt: TGTGCCAGCAGCGTAGATTATTCTAATGAAAAACTGTTTTTT
j_gene: TRBJ2-7; abundance: -; d_gene: TRBD1; v_gene: TRBV2; CDR3aa: CASMQGVLSYEQYF; CDR3nt: TGTGCCAGCATGCAGGGGGTCCTTTCTTACGAGCAGTACTTC
j_gene: TRBJ1-1; abundance: -; d_gene: -; v_gene: TRBV7-2; CDR3aa: CASSLGTGGGAFF; CDR3nt: TGTGCCAGCAGCTTAGGGACTGGAGGGGGAGCTTTCTTT
j_gene: TRBJ2-3; abundance: -; d_gene: TRBD2; v_gene: TRBV7-6; CDR3aa: CASSSYLAGGGTDTQYF; CDR3nt: TGTGCCAGCAGCTCTTATCTAGCGGGAGGCGGCACAGATACGCAGTATTTT
j_gene: TRBJ2-7; abundance: -; d_gene: TRBD1; v_gene: TRBV4-2; CDR3aa: CASSRGQGAYEQYF; CDR3nt: TGTGCCAGCAGCCGCGGACAGGGGGCCTACGAGCAGTACTTC
j_gene: TRBJ2-7; abundance: -; d_gene: TRBD2; v_gene: TRBV12-5; CDR3aa: CASGLESGSYEQYF; CDR3nt: TGTGCTAGTGGTTTGGAGAGCGGGAGTTACGAGCAGTACTTC
j_gene: TRBJ2-7; abundance: -; d_gene: -; v_gene: TRBV7-9; CDR3aa: CASSHDRATYEQYF; CDR3nt: TGTGCCAGCAGCCACGACAGAGCGACCTACGAGCAGTACTTC
j_gene: TRBJ2-3; abundance: -; d_gene: -; v_gene: TRBV7-3; CDR3aa: CASSQLITGDTQYF; CDR3nt: TGTGCCAGCAGCCAGCTTATTACGGGAGATACGCAGTATTTT
j_gene: TRBJ1-2; abundance: -; d_gene: TRBD1; v_gene: TRBV28; CDR3aa: CASSALTGFYGYTF; CDR3nt: TGTGCCAGCAGTGCCCTGACAGGGTTCTATGGCTACACCTTC
j_gene: TRBJ2-1; abundance: once; d_gene: TRBD2; v_gene: TRBV27; CDR3aa: CASSLALAGTNEQFF; CDR3nt: TGTGCCAGCAGTCTCGCGCTAGCGGGAACGAATGAGCAGTTCTTC
j_gene: TRBJ2-5; abundance: once; d_gene: -; v_gene: TRBV20-1; CDR3aa: CSARLEIRDPFQYF; CDR3nt: TGCAGTGCTAGACTTGAGATCCGGGACCCCTTCCAGTACTTC
j_gene: TRBJ2-1; abundance: -; d_gene: -; v_gene: TRBV28; CDR3aa: CSTSGGSSYNEQFF; CDR3nt: TGTTCGACGTCAGGGGGGAGCTCCTACAATGAGCAGTTCTTC
j_gene: TRBJ2-5; abundance: once; d_gene: -; v_gene: TRBV7-2; CDR3aa: CASSSLLDLQETQYF; CDR3nt: TGTGCCAGCAGCTCCCTTCTAGACTTACAAGAGACCCAGTACTTC
j_gene: TRBJ2-1; abundance: -; d_gene: TRBD2; v_gene: TRBV29-1; CDR3aa: CSAPIPFAGGKNEQFF; CDR3nt: TGCAGCGCTCCAATACCTTTTGCGGGAGGTAAAAATGAGCAGTTCTTC
j_gene: TRBJ1-1; abundance: once; d_gene: -; v_gene: TRBV6-1; CDR3aa: CASRATGFGTEAFF; CDR3nt: TGTGCCAGCAGGGCCACAGGGTTCGGCACTGAAGCTTTCTTT
j_gene: TRBJ2-2; abundance: -; d_gene: TRBD1; v_gene: TRBV7-3; CDR3aa: CASSLGQGSTGELFF; CDR3nt: TGTGCCAGCAGCTTAGGACAGGGTAGCACCGGGGAGCTGTTTTTT
j_gene: TRBJ2-3; abundance: -; d_gene: -; v_gene: TRBV6-5; CDR3aa: CASRQADTQYF; CDR3nt: TGTGCCAGCAGGCAGGCAGATACGCAGTATTTT
j_gene: TRBJ2-1; abundance: -; d_gene: -; v_gene: TRBV20-1; CDR3aa: CSARAHNEQFF; CDR3nt: TGCAGTGCTAGAGCCCACAATGAGCAGTTCTTC
j_gene: TRBJ2-1; abundance: -; d_gene: -; v_gene: TRBV12-3/TRBV12-4; CDR3aa: CASSSGYSYNEQFF; CDR3nt: TGTGCCAGCAGCAGCGGTTACTCCTACAATGAGCAGTTCTTC
j_gene: TRBJ2-7; abundance: -; d_gene: -; v_gene: TRBV6-2/TRBV6-3; CDR3aa: CASSSSGTSHEQYF; CDR3nt: TGTGCCAGCAGTTCCTCCGGGACATCCCACGAGCAGTACTTC
j_gene: TRBJ1-5; abundance: -; d_gene: -; v_gene: TRBV20-1; CDR3aa: CSARGQLSNQPQHF; CDR3nt: TGCAGTGCTAGAGGCCAGCTCAGCAATCAGCCCCAGCATTTT
j_gene: TRBJ2-1; abundance: -; d_gene: -; v_gene: TRBV5-1; CDR3aa: CASSLMRSPGLSAGQFF; CDR3nt: TGCGCCAGCAGCTTGATGAGGAGTCCGGGACTGTCGGCAGGGCAGTTCTTC
j_gene: TRBJ1-5; abundance: -; d_gene: -; v_gene: TRBV24-1; CDR3aa: CATSDPGGGNQPQHF; CDR3nt: TGTGCCACCAGTGATCCCGGGGGGGGCAATCAGCCCCAGCATTTT
j_gene: TRBJ1-2; abundance: -; d_gene: TRBD1; v_gene: TRBV20-1; CDR3aa: CSAAAGTGGDGYTF; CDR3nt: TGCAGTGCTGCCGCCGGGACAGGGGGCGATGGCTACACCTTC
j_gene: TRBJ2-7; abundance: -; d_gene: TRBD1; v_gene: TRBV29-1; CDR3aa: CSVRQGTVSYEQYF; CDR3nt: TGCAGCGTTAGACAGGGTACGGTTTCCTACGAGCAGTACTTC
j_gene: TRBJ1-1; abundance: -; d_gene: -; v_gene: TRBV20-1; CDR3aa: CSANGGGTEAFF; CDR3nt: TGCAGTGCTAATGGGGGAGGCACTGAAGCTTTCTTT
j_gene: TRBJ2-2; abundance: -; d_gene: -; v_gene: TRBV12-3/TRBV12-4; CDR3aa: CATRKTGELFF; CDR3nt: TGTGCCACCCGGAAAACCGGGGAGCTGTTTTTT
j_gene: TRBJ2-3; abundance: -; d_gene: -; v_gene: TRBV5-1; CDR3aa: CASSIPQGPSTDTQYF; CDR3nt: TGCGCCAGCAGCATACCCCAGGGACCGAGCACAGATACGCAGTATTTT
j_gene: TRBJ2-7; abundance: few; d_gene: -; v_gene: TRBV20-1; CDR3aa: CSARGGSGASYEQYF; CDR3nt: TGCAGTGCTAGGGGGGGTAGCGGCGCCTCCTACGAGCAGTACTTC
j_gene: TRBJ2-7; abundance: once; d_gene: TRBD1; v_gene: TRBV29-1; CDR3aa: CSVGETGKQYF; CDR3nt: TGCAGCGTTGGTGAGACAGGGAAGCAGTACTTC
j_gene: TRBJ2-1; abundance: -; d_gene: TRBD2; v_gene: TRBV4-3; CDR3aa: CASSQELAEAYNEQFF; CDR3nt: TGCGCCAGCAGCCAAGAACTAGCGGAGGCCTACAATGAGCAGTTCTTC
j_gene: TRBJ2-4; abundance: once; d_gene: -; v_gene: TRBV7-2; CDR3aa: CASSLMAVAKNIQYF; CDR3nt: TGTGCCAGCAGCTTAATGGCAGTAGCCAAAAACATTCAGTACTTC
j_gene: TRBJ1-3; abundance: -; d_gene: -; v_gene: TRBV20-1; CDR3aa: CSARGGFGNTIYF; CDR3nt: TGCAGTGCTAGGGGGGGTTTTGGAAACACCATATATTTT
j_gene: TRBJ2-5; abundance: once; d_gene: TRBD2; v_gene: TRBV20-1; CDR3aa: CSARDRASGGLQETQYF; CDR3nt: TGCAGTGCTAGAGATCGGGCTAGCGGGGGCCTACAAGAGACCCAGTACTTC
j_gene: TRBJ1-1; abundance: -; d_gene: -; v_gene: TRBV3-1; CDR3aa: CASSHKENTEAFF; CDR3nt: TGTGCCAGCAGCCACAAGGAGAACACTGAAGCTTTCTTT
j_gene: TRBJ2-5; abundance: -; d_gene: -; v_gene: TRBV29-1; CDR3aa: CSVASAQETQYF; CDR3nt: TGCAGCGTTGCTAGCGCCCAAGAGACCCAGTACTTC
j_gene: TRBJ2-3; abundance: -; d_gene: TRBD1; v_gene: TRBV29-1; CDR3aa: CSVGRQGQTDTQYF; CDR3nt: TGCAGCGTGGGTCGACAGGGACAAACAGATACGCAGTATTTT
j_gene: TRBJ1-1; abundance: -; d_gene: -; v_gene: TRBV27; CDR3aa: CASSSRMNTEAFF; CDR3nt: TGTGCCAGCAGTTCAAGGATGAACACTGAAGCTTTCTTT
j_gene: TRBJ1-2; abundance: -; d_gene: -; v_gene: TRBV20-1; CDR3aa: CSAPPAGQTPSGYTF; CDR3nt: TGCAGTGCTCCACCAGCTGGGCAGACTCCATCGGGGTACACCTTC
j_gene: TRBJ2-1; abundance: -; d_gene: -; v_gene: TRBV21-1; CDR3aa: CASSKGVDNEQFF; CDR3nt: TGTGCCAGCAGCAAAGGGGTGGACAATGAGCAGTTCTTC
j_gene: TRBJ2-6; abundance: -; d_gene: TRBD1; v_gene: TRBV19; CDR3aa: CASSQGASGANVLTF; CDR3nt: TGTGCCAGTAGCCAGGGGGCCTCTGGGGCCAACGTCCTGACTTTC
j_gene: TRBJ2-3; abundance: -; d_gene: TRBD2; v_gene: TRBV20-1; CDR3aa: CSASFSGSSDTQYF; CDR3nt: TGCAGTGCTAGCTTTAGCGGGAGTTCAGATACGCAGTATTTT
j_gene: TRBJ2-6; abundance: -; d_gene: -; v_gene: TRBV29-1; CDR3aa: CSVRTAGANVLTF; CDR3nt: TGCAGCGTCCGGACAGCTGGGGCCAACGTCCTGACTTTC